This TCR beta chain was recovered during a study of blood T cells in healthy people across ages. Study findings and constraints: Strong correlation linked observed beta diversity and percent naive T cells. Age advanced and TCR beta diversity per million T cells fell, roughly linearly.

In regard to this clonotype: Its matching antigen is unknown.

Individuals who donated were healthy Caucasians from Russia aged 6 to 90. Primers used in a second PCR of about 7 to 12 cycles were a sample-barcoded 5' primer and a J-beta primer mix. Every sample produced at least 3 million CDR3-containing paired-end reads. TCRdb recomputed calls from the 5' RACE reads with MiXCR, one row per CDR3 protein. Seen here are approximately 810,000 distinct CDR3 sequences, 29% observed once, and the top ten hold approximately 15%. Trimming pared 1 base from V and 1 base from J, leaving 14 bases between. Germline CDR1 SGHAT, CDR2 FQNNGV. CDR3 length: 16 amino acids. Sequencing was carried out using blood. This clonotype was obtained from a woman over 75 in good health. The V call is TRBV11-2, the J call TRBJ2-7; D remains ambiguous. The CDR3 DNA follows: TGTGCCAGCAGCTTAGGGCCTGCCCCTAATTCCTACGAGCAGTACTTC. This encodes CASSLGPAPNSYEQYF. Drawing the rest from reference TRBV11-2 and TRBJ2-7, the complete variable domain is EAGVAQSPRYKIIEKRQSVAFWCNPISGHATLYWYQQILGQGPKLLIQFQNNGVVDDSQLPKDRFSAERLKGVDSTLKIQPAKLEDSAVYLCASSLGPAPNSYEQYFGPGTRLTVT.